Below, 9 T cell receptor beta chains from the same sample are listed, as sequenced in a study of cytomegalovirus exposure and HLA in healthy donors. Primers included in the PCR were 60 Vbeta and 13 Jbeta primers. Generated by immunoSEQ multiplex PCR, the TCRdb table keeps only in-frame clones and is missing some. The data hold some 180,000 clones, with roughly 67% observed a single time. Sample: PBMCs. The source is a woman under 30 in good health and CMV-seropositive.

The CDR3 here is CASSTGQPNYGYTF. CDR3 DNA: TGCGCCAGCAGCACGGGACAGCCCAACTATGGCTACACCTTC. This sequence joins TRBV5-1 and TRBJ1-2; 7 bases agree with TRBD1. Unmatched junction bases numbered 5, after V lost 4 bases and J lost 2 bases. Germline CDR1 SGHRS, CDR2 YFSETQ. The CDR3 loop spans 14 amino acids.

The CDR3 DNA is TGTGCCTGGATCGGTCCAGGGCGAAACACTGAAGCTTTCTTT. Protein product: CAWIGPGRNTEAFF. The chain employs TRBV30 and TRBJ1-1; D is possibly TRBD1 (5 bases). This CDR3 has 14 amino acids. V gave up 4 bases and J gave up 2 bases, with 14 bases separating them. Germline V CDR1 and CDR2: GTSNPN, SVGIG (reference sequence).

In DNA form, the CDR3 reads TGCGCCAGCAGCCTGGGACAGGGCAATATTTTTACTGAAGCTTTCTTT. Translating gives CASSLGQGNIFTEAFF. This chain uses TRBV5-1 with TRBJ1-1; 9 bases fit TRBD1. The length of the CDR3 is 16 residues. With 4 bases clipped from V and 5 bases from J, the junction kept 12 bases outside the gene matches. The germline gives CDR1 SGHRS, CDR2 YFSETQ. The full variable domain, with the rest looked up from reference TRBV5-1 and TRBJ1-1, is KAGVTQTPRYLIKTRGQQVTLSCSPISGHRSVSWYQQTPGQGLQFLFEYFSETQRNKGNFPGRFSGRQFSNSRSEMNVSTLELGDSALYLCASSLGQGNIFTEAFFGQGTRLTVV.

This clone has more than one count but fewer than ten. The V gene is TRBV4-3, the J gene TRBJ1-2, with TRBD1 matching 8 bases. The CDR3 has 15 amino acids. Germline trimming cut 2 bases from V and 4 bases from J; bases unmatched to any gene: 6. Germline lookup yields CDR1 LGHNA and CDR2 YSLEER. CDR3 coding DNA: TGCGCCAGCAGCCAAACCGCGACAGGGGCCTATGGCTACACCTTC. Its protein is CASSQTATGAYGYTF.

In its sample, this clone was seen a few times. The V gene is TRBV11-3, the J gene TRBJ1-5; D uncertain. The V and J ends lost 0 bases and 7 bases respectively, with 13 bases between them. The CDR3 is made up of 15 amino acids. CDR1 and CDR2 (germline): SGHNT, YENEEA. The CDR3 region is CASSLDRRVLQPQHF. The CDR3 nucleotides read TGTGCCAGCAGCTTAGATCGGAGGGTACTCCAGCCCCAGCATTTT.

V gene TRBV27 combines with J gene TRBJ1-1, with 8 bases fitting TRBD1. Germline CDR1 and CDR2: MNHEY and SMNVEV (reference sequence). This CDR3 is built from 16 residues. V gave up 3 bases and J gave up 3 bases; unmatched junction bases: 9. DNA for the CDR3: TGTGCCAGCAGTTTCGACCGGACAGGGAGGTACACTGAAGCTTTCTTT. Encoded protein: CASSFDRTGRYTEAFF.

This clone was recorded a few times. CDR3 amino acids: CASSPVVAGGMDEQFF. As DNA, the CDR3 is TGTGCCAGCAGCCCTGTGGTAGCGGGGGGTATGGATGAGCAGTTCTTC. The chain employs TRBV5-4 and TRBJ2-1, with 10 bases that match TRBD2. The V and J ends lost 4 bases and 8 bases, in that order; junction bases with no gene match: 12. Germline CDR1 reads SGHNT; CDR2 reads YYREEE (reference sequence). The CDR3 totals 16 residues.

This sequence joins TRBV1 and TRBJ2-5; TRBD2, as called in the table, went unchecked against the DNA. TRBV1 counts as a pseudogene. This CDR3 comprises 20 residues. The CDR3 reads CTSSQEVEKASGVNGETQYF. In DNA form, the CDR3 reads TGCACCAGCAGCCAAGAGGTGGAGAAGGCTAGCGGGGTCAATGGGGAGACCCAGTACTTC.

V is TRBV18 and J is TRBJ1-1; 9 bases line up with TRBD1. The germline gives CDR1 KGHSH, CDR2 LQKENI. The CDR3 extends over 15 amino acids. Germline trimming cut 5 bases from V and 1 base from J; bases unmatched to any gene: 5. Here the CDR3 DNA reads TGTGCCAGCTCAACGGGACAGGGCCCGAACACTGAAGCTTTCTTT. Translating gives CASSTGQGPNTEAFF. Drawing the rest from reference TRBV18 and TRBJ1-1, the complete variable domain is NAGVMQNPRHLVRRRGQEARLRCSPMKGHSHVYWYRQLPEEGLKFMVYLQKENIIDESGMPKERFSAEFPKEGPSILRIQQVVRGDSAAYFCASSTGQGPNTEAFFGQGTRLTVV.